This TCR beta chain was sequenced during a study of T-cell memory formation after mild COVID-19 (dated by TCRdb to the early 2020s). Regarding the study in general: TCR sequence clusters from the two donors were largely donor specific. Longitudinal TCRalpha and TCRbeta repertoire sequencing tracked T-cell clones expanding and contracting after mild COVID-19 in two donors. Two young, previously healthy adult volunteers, one female and one male, were included in the cohort.

The run used an Illumina NovaSeq 6000. TCRalpha and TCRbeta cDNA libraries were built by 5'RACE with constant-segment primers, adding sample barcodes and unique molecular identifiers. RNA was extracted from every sample with Trizol reagent. Library amplification was performed in two PCR steps, and a second sample barcode and Illumina TruSeq adapters were introduced in the second step. Sequencing of libraries was performed on an Illumina NovaSeq with 2 x 150 bp paired-end reads. The paper's data handling went like this. Demultiplexing of reads and collapsing into UMI-guided consensus sequences were performed with migec v1.2.7. With mixcr v2.1.11, UMI consensuses were aligned to TRA and TRB V and J templates and assembled into clonotypes. Expanded or contracted clonotypes were those called significant by both edgeR and NoisET, with noise models trained on biological replicates. edgeR calls used a false discovery rate-adjusted p below 0.01 and a log2 fold-change threshold of 1. As an exploratory analysis of dynamics, PCA with hierarchical clustering was applied to max-normalized trajectories of the 1000 most abundant clonotypes. The CD4 or CD8 phenotype of responding clones was assigned using the separately sequenced CD4+ and CD8+ repertoires. The public reads were run again by TCRdb, first through fastp at Q25 and then through MiXCR, and only productive beta chains were kept. A single entry per CDR3 protein holds the most common genes and DNA from its merged rows. TCRdb's processing, not the authors', yielded these V and J calls. The sample records some 410,000 distinct CDR3 sequences, around a quarter of which are singletons. The top ten constitute roughly 13% of the sample.

Overall study outcomes, separate from this receptor: From day 15 to 85, contracting clones showed balanced CD4/CD8 phenotypes, whereas a second wave of clones that expanded from day 15 to 37 leaned towards CD4+. The study included only a couple of mild cases, and larger cohorts that include severe cases with pre-infection samples were judged to be necessary. Some responding clones were detected in pre-infection memory, suggesting pre-existing cross-reactive memory T cells joined the SARS-CoV-2 response. Contracting CD4+ clones appeared mostly in the CM and EM memory subsets, whereas CD8+ clones were enriched in EMRA. SARS-CoV-2 specificity was not confirmed for the second-wave clones peaking on day 37.

This clonotype turned up a few times. No antigen is known for it. There are no base qualities to consult, and no much larger clone falls within one base. PBMCs were isolated by Ficoll-Paque density gradient centrifugation. The sample consisted of PBMCs or a T cell subset sorted from them (not recorded which). The sequence came from an adult woman who had mild COVID-19 (a few samples of this study predate the infection). The sample titles of this study are shuffled in the database, so cell type and time point are left out; the donor was told from shared clones.

The nucleotide sequence is given as TGCAGCGCGACAGGTGGCACTGAAGCTTTCTTT. The encoded protein is CSATGGTEAFF. The sequence links TRBV29-1 to TRBJ1-1; possibly the D gene is TRBD1, per 6 matching bases. The CDR3 has 11 amino acids, counting the end cysteine and phenylalanine. Left in the record is the CDR3 DNA by itself, 33 bases read in frame from the first base. V is shortened by 7 bases, J by 4 bases, and the region joining them spans 10 bases. Via the germline V gene, CDR1 is SQVTM and CDR2 ANQGSEA.